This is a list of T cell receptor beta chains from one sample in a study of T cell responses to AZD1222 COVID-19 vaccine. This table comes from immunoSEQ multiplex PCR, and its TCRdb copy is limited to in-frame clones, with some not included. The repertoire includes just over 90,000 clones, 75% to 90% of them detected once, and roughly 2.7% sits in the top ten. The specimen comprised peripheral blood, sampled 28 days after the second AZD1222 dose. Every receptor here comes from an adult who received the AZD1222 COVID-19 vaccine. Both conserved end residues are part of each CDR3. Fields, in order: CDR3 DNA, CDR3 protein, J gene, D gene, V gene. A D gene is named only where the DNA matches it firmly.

TGCGCCAGCAGCTTGATGAGACAAACAACTAATGAAAAACTGTTTTTT CASSLMRQTTNEKLFF TRBJ1-4 - TRBV5-1
TGTGCCACCGTCGAGTTCACCGGGGAGCTGTTTTTT CATVEFTGELFF TRBJ2-2 - TRBV28
TGTGCCAGCAGCTTACAACCTAGCGGGTGGGGCACAGATACGCAGTATTTT CASSLQPSGWGTDTQYF TRBJ2-3 TRBD2 TRBV7-3
TGTGCCAGCAGCCCACCGCGAGGGGTGAACACCGGGGAGCTGTTTTTT CASSPPRGVNTGELFF TRBJ2-2 - TRBV7-3
TGTGCCAGCGGTAAAGGGCCTAAACAGAGCTCCTATAATTCACCCCTCCACTTT CASGKGPKQSSYNSPLHF TRBJ1-6 - TRBV9
TGTGCCAGCTGCCGGTCCGACAGCAACACAGATACGCAGTATTTT CASCRSDSNTDTQYF TRBJ2-3 - TRBV25-1
TGTGCCATCAGTTCCGACCGAGCCACACTCCACTTT CAISSDRATLHF TRBJ1-6 - TRBV10-3
TGTGCCAGCAGCCCGACGGCTGTGGCGAACACTGAAGCTTTCTTT CASSPTAVANTEAFF TRBJ1-1 - TRBV5-6
TGTGCCAGCAGCTTGGCCCCTGCAACTAATGAAAAACTGTTTTTT CASSLAPATNEKLFF TRBJ1-4 - TRBV5-8
TGTGCCAGTAGCGTGGCGATGACAGCGGGACCACCCCTCCACTTT CASSVAMTAGPPLHF TRBJ1-6 - TRBV19
TGTGCCATCAGTGAGTTCGGGGTTGGGGCCTACGAGCAGTACTTC CAISEFGVGAYEQYF TRBJ2-7 - TRBV10-3
TGTGCCAGCAGCCCCGGAGTGCATACTGGGGTCGTGCAGTTCTTC CASSPGVHTGVVQFF TRBJ2-1 - TRBV7-2
TGTGCCAGCAGTCACCGGGTAGCGAACACCGGGGAGCTGTTTTTT CASSHRVANTGELFF TRBJ2-2 - TRBV6-5
TGCAGTGCTAGACCGTTTAGGTCGAATACCTTC CSARPFRSNTF TRBJ1-2 - TRBV20-1
TGTGCCAGCAGTCAAGACAGCAAATATGGCTACACCTTC CASSQDSKYGYTF TRBJ1-2 - TRBV6-6